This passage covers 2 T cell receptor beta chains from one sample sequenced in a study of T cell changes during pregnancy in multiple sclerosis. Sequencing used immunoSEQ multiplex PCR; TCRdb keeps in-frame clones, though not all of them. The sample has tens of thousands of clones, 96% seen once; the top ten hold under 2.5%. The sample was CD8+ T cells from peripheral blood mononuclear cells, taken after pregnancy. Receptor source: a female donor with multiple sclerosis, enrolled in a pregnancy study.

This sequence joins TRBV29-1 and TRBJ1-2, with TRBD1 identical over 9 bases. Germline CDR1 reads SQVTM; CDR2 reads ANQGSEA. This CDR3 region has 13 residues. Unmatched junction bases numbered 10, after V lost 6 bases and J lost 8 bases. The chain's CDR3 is CSVLPWTGEGYTF. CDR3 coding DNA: TGCAGCGTCCTCCCTTGGACAGGGGAAGGCTACACCTTC.

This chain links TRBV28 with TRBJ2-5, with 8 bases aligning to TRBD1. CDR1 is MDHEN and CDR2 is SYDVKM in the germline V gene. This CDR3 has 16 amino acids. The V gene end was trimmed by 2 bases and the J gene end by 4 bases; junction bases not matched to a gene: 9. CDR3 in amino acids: CASSLQGASLGETQYF. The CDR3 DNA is TGTGCCAGCAGTTTACAGGGGGCATCGTTGGGAGAGACCCAGTACTTC.